One sample yielded the 23 T cell receptor beta chains listed below, sequenced in a study of blood T cell repertoires in COVID-19 (dated by TCRdb to the early 2020s). Libraries were built with the immunoSEQ multiplex PCR assay. TCRdb stores this immuneACCESS table with in-frame sequences only. Part of the clones is absent; in the studies checked, under half of the shortfall reflects unresolved V genes, and no reason is known for the rest. This sample gives roughly 130,000 clones in total; over 85% of them show up just once. The leading ten clones occupy 3.5% to 5.5% of the sample. The sample consisted of peripheral blood. These receptors all stem from a man aged 55 to 69 with COVID-19, enrolled during active disease.

The chain recombines TRBV19 with TRBJ2-3; D is perhaps TRBD2 (5 bases). V was cut by 8 bases and J by 2 bases, with 14 bases left in between. The germline V gene encodes CDR1 LNHDA and CDR2 SQIVND (reference sequence). This CDR3 has 14 residues. The CDR3 nucleotides are TGTGCCAGTCGTCCGGGGAGACTCACAGATACGCAGTATTTT. Protein: CASRPGRLTDTQYF.

CDR3 sequence reads: CASSWRPRLLPTQYF. CDR3 sequence (DNA): TGTGCCAGCAGTTGGCGGCCGCGGCTCCTCCCTACGCAGTATTTT. This chain uses TRBV6-2 or TRBV6-3 with TRBJ2-3; D remains unclear. The ends were cut back, 4 bases at V and 8 bases at J, with 19 bases in the middle. The CDR3 is 15 amino acids. Germline CDR1 is MNHEY and CDR2 is SVGEGT.

V and J are TRBV3-1 (or the pseudogene TRBV3-2) and TRBJ2-5; 10 positions agree with TRBD1. Unmatched junction bases numbered 10, after V lost 7 bases and J lost 5 bases. This CDR3 is built from 15 residues. Germline V gene sequence: CDR1 LGHDT, CDR2 YNNKEL (reference sequence). CDR3 sequence: CASTHLTGGMETQYF. The CDR3 coding sequence is TGTGCCAGCACCCACCTGACAGGGGGCATGGAGACCCAGTACTTC.

J is TRBJ2-7 and V is TRBV7-9; a weak D match, TRBD1 (6 bases). CDR1 is SEHNR, CDR2 FQNEAQ, per germline (reference sequence). The V and J ends lost 0 bases and 3 bases respectively, with 12 bases between them. The CDR3 loop spans 15 amino acids. The CDR3 DNA sequence: TGTGCCAGCAGCTTAGCGGACAGAGTCTACTACGAGCAGTACTTC. Protein sequence: CASSLADRVYYEQYF.

The rearrangement joins TRBV6-4 to TRBJ2-1, with 13 nucleotides matching TRBD2. CDR3 length: 13 amino acids. The V gene end was trimmed by 6 bases and the J gene end by 8 bases; junction bases not matched to a gene: 1. Germline V CDR1 and CDR2: MRHNA, SNTAGT. CDR3 sequence: CASRTSGRYEQFF. The CDR3 DNA follows: TGTGCCAGCAGGACTAGCGGGAGGTATGAGCAGTTCTTC.

This chain uses TRBV11-2 with TRBJ2-7; D not resolved. Trimming cost V 0 bases and J 3 bases, with 9 bases left between them. CDR3 length: 14 residues. The germline gives CDR1 SGHAT, CDR2 FQNNGV. The CDR3 DNA reads as TGTGCCAGCAGCTTAGATTCCCCTAACTACGAGCAGTACTTC. Its translation is CASSLDSPNYEQYF.

This clone came up a few times. The chain links TRBV5-1 to TRBJ2-7, with D uncertain. The CDR3 runs 14 residues. V was cut by 0 bases and J by 7 bases, with 14 bases left in between. Germline V gene lookup returns CDR1 SGHRS and CDR2 YFSETQ. The CDR3 spells CASSLGLGPLEQYF. The CDR3 nucleotides read TGCGCCAGCAGCTTGGGTCTGGGCCCCTTGGAGCAGTACTTC.

This clone came up once. This chain connects TRBV19 to TRBJ1-5, with D possibly being TRBD1 (5 bases). Germline V gene data show CDR1 as LNHDA and CDR2 as SQIVND (reference sequence). The CDR3 is 16 amino acids. V gave up 5 bases and J gave up 2 bases, with 16 bases separating them. CDR3 sequence (DNA): TGTGCCAGTAGTCTCGGGGGGGGGTCTGGCAATCAGCCCCAGCATTTT. This codes for CASSLGGGSGNQPQHF.

This clone occurred a few times. Other DNA sequences within the sample encode an identical CDR3. This rearrangement joins TRBV2 to TRBJ2-2; 7 bases agree with TRBD1. The germline gives CDR1 SNHLY, CDR2 FYNNEI. V shed 7 bases and J 2 bases; nucleotides not matched to a gene: 4. The CDR3 has 14 residues. CDR3 in DNA: TGTGCCAGCAACCGGGACAGAAACACCGGGGAGCTGTTTTTT. It is translated as CASNRDRNTGELFF.

The chain is built from TRBV2 and TRBJ1-2; D gene uncertain. This CDR3 spans 12 amino acids. Deletions cut 8 bases from V and 2 bases from J, with 9 bases between. In germline, CDR1 is SNHLY, CDR2 FYNNEI. The CDR3 sequence is CASAAVNYGYTF. CDR3 nucleotides: TGTGCCAGCGCGGCAGTCAACTATGGCTACACCTTC.

In this sample, this clone turned up a few times. This chain uses TRBV19 with TRBJ2-1, with 9 bases aligning to TRBD2. Trimming took 3 bases from V and 4 from J; bases not matched to a gene: 13. CDR1 LNHDA and CDR2 SQIVND come from the germline V gene (reference sequence). The CDR3 contains 18 residues. CDR3 loop: CASSIGLAGRGNYNEQFF. The CDR3 DNA is TGTGCCAGTAGTATCGGGCTAGCGGGACGAGGGAATTACAATGAGCAGTTCTTC.

The chain joins TRBV28 to TRBJ1-1, with 8 bases identical to TRBD1. The V segment lost 3 bases and the J segment 8 bases; nucleotides outside the gene matches: 5. Germline V gene lookup returns CDR1 MDHEN and CDR2 SYDVKM. The CDR3 length is 13 residues. The CDR3 spells CASSFTGGNEAFF. Written as DNA, the CDR3 is TGTGCCAGCAGTTTTACAGGGGGTAACGAAGCTTTCTTT. Combining the CDR3 with reference TRBV28 and TRBJ1-1 gives the whole variable domain DVKVTQSSRYLVKRTGEKVFLECVQDMDHENMFWYRQDPGLGLRLIYFSYDVKMKEKGDIPEGYSVSREKKERFSLILESASTNQTSMYLCASSFTGGNEAFFGQGTRLTVV.

The J gene is TRBJ1-4, the V gene TRBV27; 7 bases match TRBD1. CDR1 is MNHEY, CDR2 SMNVEV, per germline (reference sequence). Trimming cost V 5 bases and J 8 bases; bases outside gene matches: 14. The CDR3 sequence is 16 residues long. The CDR3 sequence: CASSPIRGRGDEKLFF. CDR3 in DNA: TGTGCCAGCAGTCCAATACGTGGCAGGGGGGACGAAAAACTGTTTTTT. Based on the CDR3 plus reference TRBV27 and TRBJ1-4, the full variable domain is EAQVTQNPRYLITVTGKKLTVTCSQNMNHEYMSWYRQDPGLGLRQIYYSMNVEVTDKGDVPEGYKVSRKEKRNFPLILESPSPNQTSLYFCASSPIRGRGDEKLFFGSGTQLSVL.

The chain joins TRBV18 to TRBJ1-1; D is perhaps TRBD1 (6 bases). Germline loops: CDR1 KGHSH, CDR2 LQKENI. With 2 bases removed from V and 0 bases from J, the gap between germline ends came to 13 bases. The CDR3 consists of 16 residues. CDR3 protein: CASSPGGADMNTEAFF. As DNA, the CDR3 is TGTGCCAGCTCACCAGGGGGGGCCGATATGAACACTGAAGCTTTCTTT.

The J gene is TRBJ2-3, the V gene TRBV7-3; 9 bases align to TRBD2. Germline CDR1 reads SGHTA; CDR2 reads FQGTGA. Unmatched junction bases numbered 10, after V lost 4 bases and J lost 5 bases. This CDR3 contains 16 residues. The CDR3 coding sequence is TGTGCCAGCAGCTCGTTAGCGGGAGAAGTTGTAGATACGCAGTATTTT. Its protein is CASSSLAGEVVDTQYF.

The chain is built from TRBV10-1 and TRBJ2-3; possible D gene TRBD2, 6 bases. CDR1 is WNHNN and CDR2 is SYGVQD in the germline V gene (reference sequence). The CDR3 is 16 residues long. V lost 0 bases to trimming and J lost 4 bases, with 14 bases between them. CDR3: CASSESMGGSPDTQYF. The CDR3 bases are TGCGCCAGCAGTGAGTCGATGGGGGGATCCCCAGATACGCAGTATTTT.

The chain recombines TRBV9 with TRBJ2-5; weak D call: TRBD2 (6 bases). CDR3 length: 13 residues. The germline V and J ends were trimmed by 3 bases and 7 bases, with 13 bases remaining between them. Per the germline V gene, CDR1 is SGDLS and CDR2 is YYNGEE. The CDR3 nucleotides read TGTGCCAGCAGCGAAACGGGAGAGGGGACCCAGTACTTC. It specifies CASSETGEGTQYF.

The genes are TRBV6-5 and TRBJ1-4; D perhaps matches TRBD1 (6 bases). V dropped 4 bases and J dropped 4 bases, with 10 bases sitting between them. Germline V gives CDR1 MNHEY, CDR2 SVGAGI. This CDR3 is built from 14 residues. CDR3 DNA: TGTGCCAGCAGTTTCGGACAGCATAATGAAAAACTGTTTTTT. It encodes CASSFGQHNEKLFF.

The chain links TRBV18 to TRBJ1-2, with TRBD1 matching 10 bases. The CDR3 covers 17 residues. The trim removed 2 bases at V and 6 bases at J, leaving 12 bases unmatched. Germline V CDR1 and CDR2: KGHSH, LQKENI. DNA for the CDR3: TGTGCCAGCTCACCAACCCCGGACAGGGGGGTTCCTGATGGCTACACCTTC. Amino acid sequence: CASSPTPDRGVPDGYTF.

The genes are TRBV9 and TRBJ1-5; weak D call: TRBD1 (6 bases). Germline lookup yields CDR1 SGDLS and CDR2 YYNGEE. This CDR3 is 14 amino acids long. V lost 4 bases and J 6 bases, leaving 14 bases between the germline ends. The CDR3 bases are TGTGCCAGCAGCCCCGGTGGGGGCGGTCAGCCCCAGCATTTT. Protein: CASSPGGGGQPQHF.

J is TRBJ1-2 and V is TRBV9; D uncertain. CDR3 size: 15 residues. Looked up from germline, CDR1 is SGDLS and CDR2 is YYNGEE. The V and J ends lost 4 bases and 10 bases respectively, with 23 bases between them. The CDR3 is CASSPRLLPPTVYTF. The CDR3 DNA reads as TGTGCCAGCAGCCCGCGCCTCCTTCCCCCTACGGTCTACACCTTC.

This clone was picked up a small number of times. J is TRBJ2-3 and V is TRBV6-2 or TRBV6-3; maybe TRBD2 (5 bases). Germline loops: CDR1 MNHEY, CDR2 SVGEGT. The CDR3 is 12 amino acids. V gave up 4 bases and J gave up 4 bases, with 6 bases separating them. The CDR3 nucleotides read TGTGCCAGCAGTTCGCGGGCAGATACGCAGTATTTT. Its translation is CASSSRADTQYF.

V and J are TRBV11-2 and TRBJ2-7; 7 bases are a match to TRBD2. The CDR3 loop spans 15 amino acids. Germline V gene sequence: CDR1 SGHAT, CDR2 FQNNGV. V dropped 4 bases and J dropped 5; count of bases not matched to a gene: 11. CDR3 nucleotide sequence: TGTGCCAGCAGCTCACCCTACGCGGGAGCGGACGAGCAGTACTTC. Translated, it gives CASSSPYAGADEQYF.